This entry concerns a single T cell receptor (beta chain). In the authors' methods: Estimation of nucleated cell counts was performed using reference gene primer amplification. Libraries were prepared by immunoSEQ multiplex PCR; TCRdb keeps only in-frame clonotypes and omits some of them. That table is the source of V, J and clone size, and D and trimming were worked out from the DNA. The data show roughly 150,000 clones, about four fifths seen once. Germline loops: CDR1 SGHRS, CDR2 YFSETQ. The CDR3 runs to 15 residues. V lost 3 bases to trimming and J lost 6 bases; unmatched junction nucleotides: 6. This record belongs to a study of blood T cell repertoires in COVID-19. On the study more broadly: Samples taken during acute and convalescent COVID-19 were collected in the United States, Italy and Spain. Sources were T cells, B-cell-depleted T cells, or PBMCs; the material itself was cDNA or gDNA.

The chain uses TRBV5-1 and TRBJ1-2; 12 bases align to TRBD1. Input material: peripheral blood. This TCR derives from a man aged 55-75 years with acute or convalescent COVID-19. CDR3 in DNA: TGCGCCAGCAGCTCAGCCGGGACAGGGGGCGATGGCTACACCTTC. It specifies CASSSAGTGGDGYTF.